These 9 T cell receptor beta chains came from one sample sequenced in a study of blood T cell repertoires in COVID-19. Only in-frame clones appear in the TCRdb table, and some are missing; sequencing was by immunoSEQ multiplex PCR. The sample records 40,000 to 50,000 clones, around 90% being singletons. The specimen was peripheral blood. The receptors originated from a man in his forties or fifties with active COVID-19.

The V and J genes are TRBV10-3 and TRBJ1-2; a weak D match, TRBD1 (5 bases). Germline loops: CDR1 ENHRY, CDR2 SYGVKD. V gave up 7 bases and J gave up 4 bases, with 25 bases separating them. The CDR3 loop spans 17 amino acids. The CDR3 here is CAINRGGGSGGSYGYTF. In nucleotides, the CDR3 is TGTGCCATCAACCGAGGAGGAGGGTCGGGGGGTAGCTATGGCTACACCTTC.

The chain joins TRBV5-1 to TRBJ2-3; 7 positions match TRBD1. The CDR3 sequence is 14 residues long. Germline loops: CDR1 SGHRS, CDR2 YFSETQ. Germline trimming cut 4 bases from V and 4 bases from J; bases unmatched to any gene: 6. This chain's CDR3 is CASSPGQSPDTQYF. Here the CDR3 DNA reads TGCGCCAGCAGCCCGGGACAGAGCCCAGATACGCAGTATTTT.

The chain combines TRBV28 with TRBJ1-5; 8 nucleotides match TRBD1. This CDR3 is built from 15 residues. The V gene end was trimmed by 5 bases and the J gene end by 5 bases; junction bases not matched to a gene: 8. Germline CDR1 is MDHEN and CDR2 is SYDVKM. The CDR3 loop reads CASSPRTGRDQPQHF. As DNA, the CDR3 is TGTGCCAGCAGTCCCCGGACAGGGAGAGATCAGCCCCAGCATTTT. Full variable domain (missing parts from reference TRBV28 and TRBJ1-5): DVKVTQSSRYLVKRTGEKVFLECVQDMDHENMFWYRQDPGLGLRLIYFSYDVKMKEKGDIPEGYSVSREKKERFSLILESASTNQTSMYLCASSPRTGRDQPQHFGDGTRLSIL.

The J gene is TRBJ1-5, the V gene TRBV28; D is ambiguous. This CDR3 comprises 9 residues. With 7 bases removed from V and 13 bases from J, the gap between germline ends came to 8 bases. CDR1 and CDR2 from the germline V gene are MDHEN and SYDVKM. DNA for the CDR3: TGTGCCAGCACTCCGGGACAGCATTTT. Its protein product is CASTPGQHF.

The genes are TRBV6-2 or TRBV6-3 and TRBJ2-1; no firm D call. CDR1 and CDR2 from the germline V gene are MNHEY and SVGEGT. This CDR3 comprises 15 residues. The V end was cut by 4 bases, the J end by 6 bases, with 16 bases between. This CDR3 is CASSSLISSGNEQFF. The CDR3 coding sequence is TGTGCCAGCAGTTCTCTAATTAGCTCCGGCAATGAGCAGTTCTTC.

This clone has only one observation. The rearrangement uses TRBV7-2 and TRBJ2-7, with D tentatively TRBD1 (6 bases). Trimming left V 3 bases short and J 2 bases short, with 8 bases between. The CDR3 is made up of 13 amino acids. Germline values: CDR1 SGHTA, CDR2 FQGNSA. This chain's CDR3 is CASSFGQTYEQYF. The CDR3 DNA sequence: TGTGCCAGCAGCTTCGGACAGACCTACGAGCAGTACTTC.

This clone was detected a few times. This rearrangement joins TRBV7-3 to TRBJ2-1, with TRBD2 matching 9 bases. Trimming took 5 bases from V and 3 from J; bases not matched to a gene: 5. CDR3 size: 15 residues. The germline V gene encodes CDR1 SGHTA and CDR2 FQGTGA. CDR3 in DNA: TGTGCCAGCAGCCCTAGTAGCGGGAGCTACAATGAGCAGTTCTTC. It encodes CASSPSSGSYNEQFF. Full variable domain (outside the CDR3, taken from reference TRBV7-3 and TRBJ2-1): GAGVSQTPSNKVTEKGKYVELRCDPISGHTALYWYRQSLGQGPEFLIYFQGTGAADDSGLPNDRFFAVRPEGSVSTLKIQRTERGDSAVYLCASSPSSGSYNEQFFGPGTRLTVL.

The CDR3 nucleotides read TGTGCCACCAGCTCCAAGCCGGGAGTGCCCCAGCATTTT. It yields the protein CATSSKPGVPQHF. This chain connects TRBV15 to TRBJ1-5; D remains ambiguous. V was trimmed by 5 bases and J by 9 bases, leaving 14 bases between them. Germline V CDR1 and CDR2: LNHNV, YYDKDF (reference sequence). The CDR3 length is 13 residues.

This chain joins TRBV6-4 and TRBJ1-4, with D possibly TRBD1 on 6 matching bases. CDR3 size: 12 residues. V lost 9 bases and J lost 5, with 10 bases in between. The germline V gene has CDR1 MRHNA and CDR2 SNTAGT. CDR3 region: CAREQGNEKLFF. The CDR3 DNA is TGTGCCAGAGAACAGGGAAATGAAAAACTGTTTTTT.